This T cell receptor (beta chain) was retrieved from a study of Ad26.COV2.S vaccination and SARS-CoV-2 variants. At the level of the study: The donor belonged to the COV1001 Ad26.COV2.S trial arm. Findings and limits, study-wide: With respect to non-spike TCR breadth, vaccine and placebo recipients were similar.

The V end lost 6 bases, the J end lost 7 bases, and 9 bases lay between the germline ends. The CDR3 contains 11 residues. Germline loops: CDR1 DFQATT, CDR2 SNEGSKA (reference sequence). The treatment here: over 15 received Ad26.COV2.S at low or high dose, single or two shots; roughly 5 received placebo; per-sample allocation not given. Day 63 after the first injection of vaccine or placebo was the sampling time. This adult donor, from Boston, was 18-55 years old. Immunization relied on an Ad26 vector, which expressed Wuhan-strain SARS-CoV-2 spike. Clones were sequenced by immunoSEQ multiplex PCR, and TCRdb holds only the in-frame ones, with some missing. In the table there are roughly 700,000 clones, more than 80% of which are singletons. About this clone itself: What it binds is not known.

This TCR came from a person aged 18 to 65 who received the Ad26.COV2.S COVID-19 vaccine or a placebo. The V and J genes are TRBV20-1 and TRBJ2-2; D is perhaps TRBD2 (5 bases). Sample: peripheral blood, taken in a trial of Ad26.COV2.S vaccine versus placebo. In DNA, the CDR3 is TGCAGTGCCGAGGGATACGGGGAGCTGTTTTTT. Translation: CSAEGYGELFF.